This T cell receptor (beta chain) emerged from a study of cytomegalovirus exposure and HLA in healthy donors. The PCR had 60 Vbeta and 13 Jbeta primers. Repertoires were generated with immunoSEQ multiplex PCR, while TCRdb's copy carries only in-frame clones and drops some. The sample carries roughly 190,000 clones, roughly 80% recorded once. The CDR3 loop spans 14 amino acids. Germline CDR1 reads GTSNPN; CDR2 reads SVGIG (reference sequence). Sequences were obtained from PBMCs. This sequence joins TRBV30 and TRBJ2-5, with 9 bases matching TRBD2. The end of the DNA is better explained by TRBJ2-7, so the J call may be wrong. This sequence originates from a woman aged 18-29 years in good health and CMV-seronegative. CDR3: CACKTSGSAYEQYF. The CDR3 DNA follows: TGTGCCTGTAAAACTAGCGGGTCGGCCTACGAGCAGTACTTC.